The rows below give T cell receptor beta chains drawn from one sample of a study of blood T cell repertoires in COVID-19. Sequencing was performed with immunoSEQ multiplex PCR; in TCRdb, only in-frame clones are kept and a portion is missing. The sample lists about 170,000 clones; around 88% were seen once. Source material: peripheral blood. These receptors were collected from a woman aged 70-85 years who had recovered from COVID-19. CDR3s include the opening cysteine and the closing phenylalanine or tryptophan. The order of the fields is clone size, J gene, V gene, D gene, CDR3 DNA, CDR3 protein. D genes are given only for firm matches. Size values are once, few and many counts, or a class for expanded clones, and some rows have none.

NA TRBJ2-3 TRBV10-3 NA TGTGCCATCAGTGAGTCCCTAGAGGGCCTCGCGCAGTATTTT CAISESLEGLAQYF
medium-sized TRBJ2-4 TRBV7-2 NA TGTGCCAGCAGCTTGGGCCAGAAAAACATTCAGTACTTC CASSLGQKNIQYF
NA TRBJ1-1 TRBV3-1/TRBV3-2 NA TGTGCCAGCAGCCAAACAGGTTTCACTGAAGCTTTCTTT CASSQTGFTEAFF
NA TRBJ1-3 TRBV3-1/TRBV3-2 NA TGTGCCAGCAGCCAAGATCTAGGTCCGTTGAACACCATATATTTT CASSQDLGPLNTIYF
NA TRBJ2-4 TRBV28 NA TGTGCCAGCAGTTCGGGGGATAAAAACATTCAGTACTTC CASSSGDKNIQYF
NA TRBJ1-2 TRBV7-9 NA TGTGCCAGCAGCCCTCGCGGACAGCCTAACTATGGCTACACCTTC CASSPRGQPNYGYTF
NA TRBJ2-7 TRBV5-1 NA TGCGCCAGCAGCTCCAACGCAGGAGGCGACGAGCAGTACTTC CASSSNAGGDEQYF
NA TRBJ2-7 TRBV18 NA TGTGCCAGCTCACCCATGCTAGGGGGGGAGTACGAGCAGTACTTC CASSPMLGGEYEQYF
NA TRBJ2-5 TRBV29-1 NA TGCAGCGGGGAGCTCCAAGAGACCCAGTACTTC CSGELQETQYF
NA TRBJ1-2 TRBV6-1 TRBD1 TGTGCCAGCAGTGCAGACAGGGGTGGTTCCGACTATGGCTACACCTTC CASSADRGGSDYGYTF
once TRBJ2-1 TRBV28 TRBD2 TGTGCCAGCAGACGCAACGGACTAGCCAATGAGCAGTTCTTC CASRRNGLANEQFF
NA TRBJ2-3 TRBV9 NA TGTGCCAGCAGCGTAGGCGGGACAGATACGCAGTATTTT CASSVGGTDTQYF
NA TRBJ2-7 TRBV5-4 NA TGTGCCAGCAGCTTGGCAGGGAGGACCGGGGAGCAGTACTTC CASSLAGRTGEQYF
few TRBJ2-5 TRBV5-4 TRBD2 TGTGCCAGCAGCTGGGCGGGGGGGGCGGAGACCCAGTACTTC CASSWAGGAETQYF
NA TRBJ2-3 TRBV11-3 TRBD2 TGTGCCAGCAGCTTCGCGGGGGGGGATACGCAGTATTTT CASSFAGGDTQYF
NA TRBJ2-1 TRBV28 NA TGTGCCAGCACCCACCCCGCGGTGGATAGAGATGAGCAGTTCTTC CASTHPAVDRDEQFF